This T cell receptor (beta chain) was sequenced in a study of T cells after yellow fever vaccination. Overall study results and limits: There was a small share of clonotypes that showed up in both the CD4 and CD8 compartments. Post-booster reappearance was seen for most primary-vaccination clones (about 96% CD4, around 88% CD8).

V was pared by 4 bases and J by 6 bases, with 10 bases of the junction left unmatched. The germline V gene encodes CDR1 DFQATT and CDR2 SNEGSKA (reference sequence). The CDR3 totals 14 residues. As regards this clonotype: Its antigen is unidentified.

TCRdb re-analysed the 5' RACE reads in MiXCR, keeping a single row per CDR3 protein. Here the sample spans roughly 500,000 distinct CDR3 sequences, 15% to 20% being singletons. Sequencing was performed on PBMCs, taken 15 days after the yellow fever booster vaccination. The clonotype comes from a man aged 25 to 40 who received the YFV17D yellow fever vaccine. The chain joins TRBV20-1 to TRBJ2-7, with 9 bases aligning to TRBD1. The CDR3 loop is CSATPPGQGGEQYF. DNA for the CDR3: TGCAGTGCTACTCCCCCGGGACAGGGCGGCGAGCAGTACTTC.